The 6 T cell receptor beta chains given below trace back to one sample, sequenced in a study of OX40 agonist ivuxolimab in advanced cancers. Libraries were prepared by immunoSEQ multiplex PCR; TCRdb keeps only in-frame clonotypes and omits some of them. The repertoire holds about 73,000 clones, with more than 80% as singletons. Sequences were derived from CD4+ or CD8+ T cells sorted from blood, sampled in a trial of the OX40 agonist ivuxolimab. The origin of the receptors is an adult with an advanced solid tumor such as melanoma, head and neck, liver or kidney cancer.

This clone is a singleton in its sample. The CDR3 DNA reads TGTGCCAGCCTCCGCAGGGCTACTAGCTACTCCTACAATGAGCAGTTCTTC. Amino acids: CASLRRATSYSYNEQFF. The chain uses TRBV7-2 and TRBJ2-1, with a possible D match to TRBD2 (6 bases). Trimming removed 8 bases from V and 0 bases from J, with 20 bases in between. Germline V gives CDR1 SGHTA, CDR2 FQGNSA. The CDR3 sequence is 17 residues long.

By share, this clone counts as medium-sized. The chain links TRBV2 to TRBJ2-2, with a weak D call TRBD2 (5 bases). CDR3 length: 14 residues. Between the trimmed V and J ends, which lost 7 bases and 5 bases, there was a span of 14 bases. Germline CDR1 is SNHLY and CDR2 is FYNNEI. The CDR3 reads CASKSGIETGELFF. In DNA, the CDR3 is TGTGCCAGCAAAAGCGGAATTGAGACCGGGGAGCTGTTTTTT. Combining the CDR3 with reference TRBV2 and TRBJ2-2 gives the whole variable domain EPEVTQTPSHQVTQMGQEVILRCVPISNHLYFYWYRQILGQKVEFLVSFYNNEISEKSEIFDDQFSVERPDGSNFTLKIRSTKLEDSAMYFCASKSGIETGELFFGEGSRLTVL.

CDR3 sequence: CASSEQGQGAPGNTIYF. The CDR3 DNA follows: TGTGCCAGCAGCGAACAGGGACAGGGGGCGCCTGGAAACACCATATATTTT. V is TRBV7-6 and J is TRBJ1-3, with 12 positions matching TRBD1. The CDR3 is 17 residues long. Trimming cost V 5 bases and J 2 bases; bases outside gene matches: 7. The germline gives CDR1 SGHVS, CDR2 FNYEAQ.

On this clone: Relative to the germline gene, one junction end is altered; a read error may explain this. Other nucleotide sequences from this sample produce the same CDR3. The J gene is TRBJ2-7, the V gene TRBV28, with a weak D call TRBD2 (5 bases). The germline V gene encodes CDR1 MDHEN and CDR2 SYDVKM. The CDR3 is made up of 11 amino acids. The CDR3 nucleotides read TGTGCCAGCAGTTACCTGGGAGAGCAGTACTTT. This gives the protein CASSYLGEQYF.

The V call is TRBV4-1, the J call TRBJ2-3; perhaps TRBD2 as D (7 bases). CDR1 is MGHRA, CDR2 YSYEKL, per germline. Trimming removed 4 bases at V and 4 bases at J, with 12 bases between. The CDR3 totals 14 residues. CDR3 region: CASSLGGRADTQYF. DNA for the CDR3: TGCGCCAGCAGCCTAGGGGGGAGGGCAGATACGCAGTATTTT.

The rearrangement joins TRBV28 to TRBJ2-3; D is possibly TRBD1 or TRBD2 (5 bases each). CDR3 length: 16 amino acids. V shed 4 bases and J shed 0 bases, with 14 bases lying between them. The germline V gene encodes CDR1 MDHEN and CDR2 SYDVKM. The CDR3 nucleotides read TGTGCCAGCAGTTCCGCCGGGACCACGAGCACAGATACGCAGTATTTT. It encodes CASSSAGTTSTDTQYF.